The clone carrying this T cell receptor beta chain was seen at least ten times. The target antigen is unknown. The sample originates from a study of T-cell reconstitution after alpha-beta-depleted transplantation in children. Findings and limits, study-wide: T cells produced anew were the main source of T-cell counts and diversity one year after transplant.

The library targeted TCRbeta and was prepared with unique molecular identifiers. TCRdb re-called the PCR reads with MiXCR, one entry per CDR3 protein. The data show 250,000 to 300,000 distinct CDR3 sequences, approximately 10% seen once. V lost 4 bases, J lost 8 bases, and 14 bases stayed unmatched. Germline CDR1 DFQATT, CDR2 SNEGSKA (reference sequence). This CDR3 spans 16 amino acids. This sequence was found in a male patient aged 2-9 years who had a stem cell transplant for chronic granulomatous disease, so the T cells may come from the graft donor. The starting material was peripheral blood, obtained 180 days after TCRalphabeta/CD19-depleted stem cell transplant. The J gene is TRBJ2-1, the V gene TRBV20-1; TRBD2 matches at 10 bases. CDR3 sequence: CSANDYGTSASDEQFF. The CDR3 nucleotides are TGCAGTGCTAACGACTACGGGACTAGCGCCTCTGATGAGCAGTTCTTC.